One and the same sample provided the 18 T cell receptor beta chains below, sequenced in a study of blood T cell repertoires in COVID-19. TCRdb's table, derived via immunoSEQ multiplex PCR, lists solely in-frame clones and lacks some. The profile shows approximately 59,000 clones, about 85% of them singletons. Input material: peripheral blood. These receptors all stem from a man aged 40-55 years with active COVID-19.

The genes are TRBV18 and TRBJ1-5; 7 nucleotides match TRBD1. Germline loops: CDR1 KGHSH, CDR2 LQKENI. This CDR3 is 15 amino acids long. Germline trimming cut 3 bases from V and 4 bases from J; bases unmatched to any gene: 6. CDR3 nucleotides: TGTGCCAGCTCACCCTCCAGGGACAGTAATCAGCCCCAGCATTTT. Translated: CASSPSRDSNQPQHF. Full variable domain (rest looked up from reference TRBV18 and TRBJ1-5): NAGVMQNPRHLVRRRGQEARLRCSPMKGHSHVYWYRQLPEEGLKFMVYLQKENIIDESGMPKERFSAEFPKEGPSILRIQQVVRGDSAAYFCASSPSRDSNQPQHFGDGTRLSIL.

This chain links TRBV21-1 with TRBJ2-7; no DNA check was done on the table's D call, TRBD1. TRBV21-1 is designated a pseudogene. CDR3 size: 14 residues. The CDR3 spells CASSRGDREAEQYF. The DNA for the CDR3 is TGTGCCAGCAGCAGGGGGGACAGGGAGGCCGAGCAGTACTTC.

The V gene is TRBV6-2 or TRBV6-3, the J gene TRBJ2-5, with a possible D match to TRBD2 (5 bases). Trimming stripped 4 bases from V and 3 bases from J, with 15 bases between. CDR3 length equals 15 residues. Per germline, CDR1 MNHEY and CDR2 SVGEGT. Here the CDR3 reads CASSSLNAGKETQYF. CDR3 nucleotides: TGTGCCAGCAGTTCCTTAAATGCCGGGAAAGAGACCCAGTACTTC.

This chain joins TRBV5-1 and TRBJ2-7; 8 bases align to TRBD2. The germline gives CDR1 SGHRS, CDR2 YFSETQ. This CDR3 is 13 amino acids long. Trimming at V came to 0 bases and at J to 5 bases, leaving 1 base not matched to a gene. The CDR3 sequence: CASSLAGGDEQYF. CDR3 nucleotides: TGCGCCAGCAGCTTGGCGGGGGGGGACGAGCAGTACTTC.

CDR3 coding DNA: TGTGCCAGCAGCCAAGATAACAGGATTAATCAGCCCCAGCATTTT. Its protein is CASSQDNRINQPQHF. The chain carries TRBV3-1 (or the pseudogene TRBV3-2) and TRBJ1-5, with a possible D match to TRBD1 (5 bases). This CDR3 has 15 amino acids. Trimming removed 0 bases at V and 4 bases at J, with 10 bases between. The germline V gene encodes CDR1 LGHDT and CDR2 YNNKEL (reference sequence).

The chain combines TRBV6-2 or TRBV6-3 with TRBJ2-2; TRBD2 agrees at 8 bases. The germline gives CDR1 MNHEY, CDR2 SVGEGT. CDR3 length equals 15 residues. J lost 4 bases, V lost 7 bases, and 8 bases had no gene match. The CDR3 loop is CASNPRTSGTGELFF. The CDR3 DNA sequence: TGTGCCAGCAACCCACGTACTAGCGGCACCGGGGAGCTGTTTTTT.

The chain is built from TRBV19 and TRBJ2-1, with D perhaps matching TRBD1 (6 bases). The germline V gene encodes CDR1 LNHDA and CDR2 SQIVND (reference sequence). The CDR3 has 15 residues. V lost 5 bases and J 2 bases, leaving 13 bases between the germline ends. The CDR3 is CASSYDRPPYNEQFF. CDR3 in DNA: TGTGCCAGTAGTTACGACAGGCCCCCCTACAATGAGCAGTTCTTC.

The V call is TRBV28, the J call TRBJ2-7; 7 bases fit TRBD1. Germline V CDR1 and CDR2: MDHEN, SYDVKM. This CDR3 has 14 amino acids. Unmatched junction bases numbered 9, after V lost 5 bases and J lost 5 bases. The CDR3 DNA sequence: TGTGCCAGCAGTCCTCATGGGCAGGGGGACGAGCAGTACTTC. Residues: CASSPHGQGDEQYF. Drawing the rest from reference TRBV28 and TRBJ2-7, the complete variable domain is DVKVTQSSRYLVKRTGEKVFLECVQDMDHENMFWYRQDPGLGLRLIYFSYDVKMKEKGDIPEGYSVSREKKERFSLILESASTNQTSMYLCASSPHGQGDEQYFGPGTRLTVT.

V and J are TRBV5-1 and TRBJ2-2, with D possibly TRBD2 on 5 matching bases. The V end was cut by 5 bases, the J end by 6 bases, with 14 bases between. Germline CDR1 is SGHRS and CDR2 is YFSETQ. CDR3 size: 14 residues. The CDR3 DNA sequence: TGCGCCAGCAGGGAGGATCTAAGGGCCGGGGAGCTGTTTTTT. It yields the protein CASREDLRAGELFF.

The rearrangement uses TRBV15 and TRBJ1-5, with D possibly being TRBD1 (6 bases). V was trimmed by 1 base and J by 0 bases, leaving 13 bases between them. The germline CDR1 and CDR2 sequences are LNHNV and YYDKDF (reference sequence). This CDR3 has 17 residues. The CDR3 region is CATSRAPGGLSNQPQHF. The DNA for the CDR3 is TGTGCCACCAGCAGAGCCCCGGGGGGCCTTAGCAATCAGCCCCAGCATTTT.

The J gene is TRBJ1-1, the V gene TRBV10-1, with a tentative D call TRBD1 (5 bases). CDR1 and CDR2 from the germline V gene are WNHNN and SYGVQD (reference sequence). The CDR3 is made up of 15 amino acids. Trimming took off 0 bases at V and 8 bases at J, with 16 bases between the two ends. This CDR3 is CASSESSDGGREAFF. CDR3 DNA sequence: TGCGCCAGCAGTGAGTCAAGCGATGGGGGGAGAGAAGCTTTCTTT.

CDR3 residues: CSVESSGNEQYF. CDR3 bases: TGCAGCGTTGAGTCCAGCGGGAACGAGCAGTACTTC. V is TRBV29-1 and J is TRBJ2-7, with TRBD2 identical over 7 bases. V shed 3 bases and J 5 bases; nucleotides not matched to a gene: 4. The CDR3 consists of 12 residues. Germline V gene lookup returns CDR1 SQVTM and CDR2 ANQGSEA.

The chain is built from TRBV18 and TRBJ2-1; 8 bases map to TRBD2. The V segment lost 3 bases and the J segment 8 bases; nucleotides outside the gene matches: 9. The CDR3 has 15 residues. Germline CDR1 is KGHSH and CDR2 is LQKENI. The CDR3 DNA is TGTGCCAGCTCACCTCTCAGCGGGAGTATCCATGAGCAGTTCTTC. It specifies CASSPLSGSIHEQFF.

The chain has TRBV9 and TRBJ2-1; 8 bases are shared with TRBD1. Germline CDR1 SGDLS, CDR2 YYNGEE. This CDR3 is 15 amino acids long. Trimming removed 0 bases from V and 4 bases from J; junction bases left unmatched: 3. The CDR3 region is CASSVADRGYNEQFF. CDR3 nucleotide sequence: TGTGCCAGCAGCGTAGCCGACAGGGGTTACAATGAGCAGTTCTTC.

This chain's CDR3 is CASSPGLRPSTDTQYF. In DNA form, the CDR3 reads TGTGCCAGCAGCCCCGGACTGCGCCCTAGCACAGATACGCAGTATTTT. This chain joins TRBV5-6 and TRBJ2-3, with D perhaps matching TRBD2 (5 bases). Germline V gives CDR1 SGHDT, CDR2 YYEEEE. The CDR3 covers 16 residues. V was clipped by 4 bases and J by 0 bases, with 15 bases between them.

The chain joins TRBV30 to TRBJ1-4; D might be TRBD1 (5 bases). CDR1 GTSNPN and CDR2 SVGIG come from the germline V gene (reference sequence). Trimming stripped 1 base from V and 7 bases from J, with 16 bases between. The CDR3 has 15 amino acids. CDR3 DNA: TGTGCCTGGAGTGCCCCCGGGGGGGGGATTGAAAAACTGTTTTTT. Translation: CAWSAPGGGIEKLFF.

This chain joins TRBV9 and TRBJ1-1; D uncertain. The germline V and J ends were trimmed by 0 bases and 1 base, with 10 bases remaining between them. CDR3 length equals 15 residues. In germline, CDR1 is SGDLS, CDR2 YYNGEE. The CDR3 is CASSVGRSRNTEAFF. CDR3 nucleotide sequence: TGTGCCAGCAGCGTAGGGCGGTCTCGGAACACTGAAGCTTTCTTT.

V is TRBV20-1 and J is TRBJ2-1; no firm D call. The germline V gene has CDR1 DFQATT and CDR2 SNEGSKA (reference sequence). This CDR3 spans 11 amino acids. V lost 3 bases and J 5 bases, leaving 5 bases between the germline ends. In DNA, the CDR3 is TGCAGTGCTAGGGAGAACAATGAGCAGTTCTTC. This translates into CSARENNEQFF.